Shown below are 21 T cell receptor beta chains from a single sample sequenced in a study of a mutant IDH1 vaccine in newly diagnosed glioma. The time point denotes: baseline, week 1 (first vaccination visit). Treatment reported: pre-vaccination baseline after standard-of-care therapy. TCRdb's copy holds only in-frame clones and misses some; the assay was immunoSEQ multiplex PCR. The sample yields about 67,000 clones, around 83% seen once. The sequencing here drew on peripheral blood mononuclear cells (PBMCs), taken from a glioma patient treated with radiotherapy, temozolomide or both. Every receptor here comes from a woman aged 18-29 years with glioma. Some clones in this sample may be carry-over from other donors' samples.

This clone was seen just once. V usage is TRBV4-3 and J usage is TRBJ1-2, with D unresolved. Germline V gene data show CDR1 as LGHNA and CDR2 as YSLEER. This CDR3 has 15 amino acids. The V end lost 0 bases, the J end lost 3 bases, and 11 bases lay between the germline ends. As DNA, the CDR3 is TGCGCCAGCAGCCAAGAGAGGACGGTTCACTATGGCTACACCTTC. It codes for CASSQERTVHYGYTF.

This clone was detected once. This chain links TRBV5-1 with TRBJ2-1; TRBD2 matches 7 bases. This CDR3 has 16 amino acids. The germline gives CDR1 SGHRS, CDR2 YFSETQ. V shed 0 bases, J shed 4 bases, and the junction held 7 bases outside the gene matches. This chain's CDR3 is CASSLVAGVGYNEQFF. The CDR3 bases are TGCGCCAGCAGCTTGGTTGCGGGAGTAGGGTACAATGAGCAGTTCTTC.

V usage is TRBV5-6 and J usage is TRBJ1-2; the D is unclear. Germline CDR1 and CDR2: SGHDT and YYEEEE. The CDR3 runs 13 residues. The ends were cut back, 0 bases at V and 8 bases at J, with 11 bases in the middle. Written as DNA, the CDR3 is TGTGCCAGCAGCTTGGGTCAGGCGTCCGGCTACACCTTC. This codes for CASSLGQASGYTF.

The chain joins TRBV7-2 to TRBJ1-3, with TRBD1 as a possible D gene (5 bases). CDR3 length: 17 amino acids. CDR1 SGHTA and CDR2 FQGNSA come from the germline V gene. The V end lost 0 bases, the J end lost 0 bases, and 12 bases lay between the germline ends. This CDR3 is CASSLAGTAFSGNTIYF. CDR3 bases: TGTGCCAGCAGCTTAGCGGGGACTGCTTTCTCTGGAAACACCATATATTTT.

This clone was seen just once. The gene calls are TRBV13 and TRBJ1-1; 9 bases are a match to TRBD1. V lost 4 bases to trimming and J lost 4 bases; unmatched junction nucleotides: 7. Germline CDR1 is PRHDT and CDR2 is FYEKMQ (reference sequence). The CDR3 runs 15 residues. The CDR3 sequence is CASSSLTGGSTEAFF. CDR3 nucleotides: TGTGCCAGCAGCTCCCTGACAGGGGGGAGCACTGAAGCTTTCTTT.

The chain links TRBV4-2 to TRBJ1-1, with D maybe TRBD1 (5 bases). The germline V gene encodes CDR1 LGHNA and CDR2 YNFKEQ. Trimming stripped 0 bases from V and 5 bases from J, with 7 bases between. The CDR3 is 13 amino acids. CDR3 nucleotide sequence: TGTGCCAGCAGCCAAGAGGAGGGGACTGAAGCTTTCTTT. It yields the protein CASSQEEGTEAFF.

V gene TRBV19 combines with J gene TRBJ1-5, with D possibly TRBD1 on 5 matching bases. Germline V lookup: CDR1 LNHDA, CDR2 SQIVND (reference sequence). The V gene lost 6 bases and the J gene lost 3 bases, with 12 bases spanning the gap. The CDR3 extends over 14 amino acids. CDR3 region: CASSPPGNNQPQHF. Here the CDR3 DNA reads TGTGCCAGTAGCCCGCCAGGGAACAATCAGCCCCAGCATTTT. Based on the CDR3 plus reference TRBV19 and TRBJ1-5, the full variable domain is DGGITQSPKYLFRKEGQNVTLSCEQNLNHDAMYWYRQDPGQGLRLIYYSQIVNDFQKGDIAEGYSVSREKKESFPLTVTSAQKNPTAFYLCASSPPGNNQPQHFGDGTRLSIL.

The gene calls are TRBV29-1 and TRBJ2-6; TRBD1 matches at 10 bases. CDR1 is SQVTM, CDR2 ANQGSEA, per germline. Trimming removed 1 base from V and 0 bases from J; junction bases left unmatched: 0. CDR3 length equals 16 residues. The CDR3 reads CSVEGTGGSGANVLTF. In DNA form, the CDR3 reads TGCAGCGTTGAAGGGACAGGGGGCTCTGGGGCCAACGTCCTGACTTTC.

The gene calls are TRBV19 and TRBJ2-2; possibly TRBD1 for D (5 bases). Trimming stripped 2 bases from V and 7 bases from J, with 5 bases between. Looked up from germline, CDR1 is LNHDA and CDR2 is SQIVND (reference sequence). This CDR3 spans 12 amino acids. The CDR3 sequence: CASSIRGGELFF. In nucleotides, the CDR3 is TGTGCCAGTAGTATAAGGGGCGGGGAGCTGTTTTTT.

About this clone itself: An end of the junction differs from the germline gene, which may be a read error. J is TRBJ2-1 and V is TRBV6-6; the match to TRBD1 covers 7 bases. This CDR3 comprises 12 residues. Germline loops: CDR1 MNHNY, CDR2 SVGAGI (reference sequence). The CDR3: CASRGDSDEQFF. In nucleotides, the CDR3 is TGTGCCAGCAGGGGGGACAGTGATGAACAGTTCTTC.

CDR3 in amino acids: CASSLGVDNEQFF. CDR3 nucleotides: TGTGCCAGCAGCTTAGGAGTGGACAATGAGCAGTTCTTC. V gene TRBV7-7 combines with J gene TRBJ2-1; unclear D gene. This CDR3 is built from 13 residues. In germline, CDR1 is SSHAT, CDR2 FNYEAQ (reference sequence). With 1 base removed from V and 5 bases from J, the gap between germline ends came to 6 bases.

The chain is built from TRBV6-5 and TRBJ2-5, with D perhaps TRBD2 (5 bases). This CDR3 is 16 amino acids long. Trimming left V 0 bases short and J 5 bases short, with 16 bases between. Germline CDR1 is MNHEY and CDR2 is SVGAGI. CDR3 sequence reads: CASSYSNPGLAETQYF. As DNA, the CDR3 is TGTGCCAGCAGTTACTCGAACCCCGGGCTAGCTGAGACCCAGTACTTC.

V gene TRBV2 combines with J gene TRBJ1-1; D is uncertain. V shed 4 bases and J shed 10 bases, with 13 bases lying between them. The CDR3 is made up of 12 amino acids. Germline CDR1 and CDR2: SNHLY and FYNNEI. CDR3 amino acids: CASSGATRIAFF. CDR3 nucleotides: TGTGCCAGCAGTGGGGCAACGCGTATAGCTTTCTTT. Full variable domain (rest looked up from reference TRBV2 and TRBJ1-1): EPEVTQTPSHQVTQMGQEVILRCVPISNHLYFYWYRQILGQKVEFLVSFYNNEISEKSEIFDDQFSVERPDGSNFTLKIRSTKLEDSAMYFCASSGATRIAFFGQGTRLTVV.

The rearrangement links TRBV7-9 to TRBJ2-2; TRBD1 matches 7 bases. Germline values: CDR1 SEHNR, CDR2 FQNEAQ (reference sequence). The CDR3 consists of 17 residues. After removal of 3 bases from V and 4 bases from J, the junction contained 11 bases not matched to a gene. The CDR3 region is CASSFDRATPGTGELFF. The DNA for the CDR3 is TGTGCCAGCAGCTTCGACAGGGCCACCCCAGGCACCGGGGAGCTGTTTTTT.

The genes are TRBV5-6 and TRBJ2-5; 14 nucleotides agree with TRBD2. Trimming cost V 4 bases and J 4 bases; bases outside gene matches: 3. The CDR3 length is 15 residues. Germline CDR1 is SGHDT and CDR2 is YYEEEE. CDR3 DNA: TGTGCCAGCAGCCCAGGGACTAGCGGGGGAGAGACCCAGTACTTC. Its protein product is CASSPGTSGGETQYF. Drawing the rest from reference TRBV5-6 and TRBJ2-5, the complete variable domain is DAGVTQSPTHLIKTRGQQVTLRCSPKSGHDTVSWYQQALGQGPQFIFQYYEEEERQRGNFPDRFSGHQFPNYSSELNVNALLLGDSALYLCASSPGTSGGETQYFGPGTRLLVL.

This rearrangement joins TRBV6-4 to TRBJ1-2; D may be TRBD1 (6 bases). The length of the CDR3 is 13 residues. From germline, CDR1 is MRHNA and CDR2 SNTAGT. The V end was cut by 4 bases, the J end by 7 bases, with 13 bases between. The CDR3 DNA reads TGTGCCAGCAGTGCAAAGGGGGGAATTGGCTACACCTTC. The encoded protein is CASSAKGGIGYTF.

Here the CDR3 reads CASSLTGQGIYEQYF. The CDR3 DNA sequence: TGTGCCAGCAGCCTTACGGGACAGGGGATCTACGAGCAGTACTTC. The gene calls are TRBV6-5 and TRBJ2-7; 10 nucleotides agree with TRBD1. V lost 6 bases and J lost 3; bases outside the gene matches: 8. Looked up from germline, CDR1 is MNHEY and CDR2 is SVGAGI. This CDR3 is 15 amino acids long.

The gene calls are TRBV5-1 and TRBJ2-3; no definite D call. The CDR3 has 13 amino acids. Germline V CDR1 and CDR2: SGHRS, YFSETQ. Trimming stripped 0 bases from V and 2 bases from J, with 4 bases between. CDR3 bases: TGCGCCAGCAGCTTGGGACCCACAGATACGCAGTATTTT. Residues: CASSLGPTDTQYF.

This chain connects TRBV5-6 to TRBJ1-2; unclear D gene. The CDR3 covers 15 residues. CDR1 is SGHDT and CDR2 is YYEEEE in the germline V gene. The V end was cut by 0 bases, the J end by 0 bases, with 9 bases between. The CDR3 spells CASSLDGSSNYGYTF. DNA of the CDR3: TGTGCCAGCAGCTTGGACGGGTCCTCTAACTATGGCTACACCTTC.

This chain uses TRBV29-1 with TRBJ2-7; perhaps D is TRBD1 or TRBD2 (5 bases each). Germline CDR1 is SQVTM and CDR2 is ANQGSEA. The CDR3 is 13 residues long. V dropped 4 bases and J dropped 4 bases, with 14 bases sitting between them. CDR3 loop: CSVAPGPLYEQYF. CDR3 nucleotides: TGCAGCGTTGCCCCGGGACCACTATACGAGCAGTACTTC.

V usage is TRBV14 and J usage is TRBJ2-7; D perhaps matches TRBD2 (6 bases). Germline V gene lookup returns CDR1 SGHDN and CDR2 FVKESK. The CDR3 is 13 amino acids. Deletions cut 1 base from V and 6 bases from J, with 10 bases between. The CDR3 DNA reads as TGTGCCAGCAGCCAAGCGGCGGGATCCGAGCAGTACTTC. Residues: CASSQAAGSEQYF.